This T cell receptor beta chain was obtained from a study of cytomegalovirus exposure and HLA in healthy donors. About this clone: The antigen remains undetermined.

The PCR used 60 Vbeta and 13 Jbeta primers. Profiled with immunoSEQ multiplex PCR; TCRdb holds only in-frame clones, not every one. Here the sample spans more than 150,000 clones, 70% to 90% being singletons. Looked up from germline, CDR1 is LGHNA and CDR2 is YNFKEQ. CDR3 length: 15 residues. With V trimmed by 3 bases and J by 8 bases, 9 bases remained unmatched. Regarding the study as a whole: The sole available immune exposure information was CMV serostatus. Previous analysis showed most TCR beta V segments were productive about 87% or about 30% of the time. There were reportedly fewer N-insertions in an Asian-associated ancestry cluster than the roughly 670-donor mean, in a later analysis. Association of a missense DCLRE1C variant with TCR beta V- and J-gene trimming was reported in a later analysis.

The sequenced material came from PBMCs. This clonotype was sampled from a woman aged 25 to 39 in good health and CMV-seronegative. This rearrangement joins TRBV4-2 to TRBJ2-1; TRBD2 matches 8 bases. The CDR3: CASSQASGSSHEQFF. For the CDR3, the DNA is TGTGCCAGCAGCCAGGCAAGCGGGAGTTCACATGAGCAGTTCTTC.